Reported below is one T cell receptor (beta chain). CDR3 length equals 18 residues. The sample is drawn from a study of control samples from healthy donors and cancer patients. The data were produced by immunoSEQ multiplex PCR, yet TCRdb's version contains in-frame clones alone and is incomplete. The sample carries some 74,000 clones, about 83% recorded once. This chain links TRBV21-1 with TRBJ1-5; the table calls TRBD1, which could not be checked here. TRBV21-1 is assigned pseudogene status. The TCR originated in a man in his 60s in good health. The sequenced material came from blood. CDR3 amino acids: CASANPGQGMVGNQPQHF. CDR3 DNA: TGTGCCAGCGCGAATCCGGGACAGGGGATGGTTGGCAATCAGCCCCAGCATTTT.